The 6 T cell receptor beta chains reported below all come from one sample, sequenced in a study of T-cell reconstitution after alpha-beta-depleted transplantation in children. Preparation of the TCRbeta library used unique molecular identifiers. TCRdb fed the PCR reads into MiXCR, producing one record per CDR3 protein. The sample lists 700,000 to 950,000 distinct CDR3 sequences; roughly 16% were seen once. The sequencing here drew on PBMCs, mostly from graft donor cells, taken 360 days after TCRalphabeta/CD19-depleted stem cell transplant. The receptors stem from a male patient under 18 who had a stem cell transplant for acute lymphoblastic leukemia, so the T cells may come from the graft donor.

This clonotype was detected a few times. The CDR3 DNA reads as TGTGCCAGCAGTTTATTGCTAGGGGGGGAGACCCAGTACTTC. This codes for CASSLLLGGETQYF. The rearrangement uses TRBV28 and TRBJ2-5; the D call may be TRBD1 or TRBD2 (6 bases each). V was clipped by 1 base and J by 5 bases, with 11 bases between them. This CDR3 is 14 amino acids long. Germline V gene lookup returns CDR1 MDHEN and CDR2 SYDVKM.

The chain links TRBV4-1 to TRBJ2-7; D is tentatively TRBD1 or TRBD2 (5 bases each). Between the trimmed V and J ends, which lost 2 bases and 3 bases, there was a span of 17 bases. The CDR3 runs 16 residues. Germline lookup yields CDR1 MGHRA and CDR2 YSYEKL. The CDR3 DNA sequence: TGCGCCAGCAGCCAACCGGGACCCTCCCCCAACTACGAGCAGTACTTC. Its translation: CASSQPGPSPNYEQYF.

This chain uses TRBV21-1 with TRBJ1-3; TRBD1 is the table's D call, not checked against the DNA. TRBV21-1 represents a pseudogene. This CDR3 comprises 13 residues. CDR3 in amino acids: CASSTTGLISIYF. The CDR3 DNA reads TGTGCCAGCAGCACGACAGGGCTTATCTCCATATATTTT.

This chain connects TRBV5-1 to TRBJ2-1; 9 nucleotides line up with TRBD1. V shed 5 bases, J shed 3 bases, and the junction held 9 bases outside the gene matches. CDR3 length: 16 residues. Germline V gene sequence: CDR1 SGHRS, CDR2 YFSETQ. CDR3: CASRFAGTGHYNEQFF. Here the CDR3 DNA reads TGCGCCAGCAGATTCGCTGGGACAGGGCACTACAATGAGCAGTTCTTC. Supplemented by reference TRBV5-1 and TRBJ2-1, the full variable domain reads KAGVTQTPRYLIKTRGQQVTLSCSPISGHRSVSWYQQTPGQGLQFLFEYFSETQRNKGNFPGRFSGRQFSNSRSEMNVSTLELGDSALYLCASRFAGTGHYNEQFFGPGTRLTVL.

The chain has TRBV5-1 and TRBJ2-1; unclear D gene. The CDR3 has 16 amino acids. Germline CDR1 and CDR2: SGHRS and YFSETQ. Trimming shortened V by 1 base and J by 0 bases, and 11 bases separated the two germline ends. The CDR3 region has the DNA TGCGCCAGCAGCTTGATACCACGTACCTCCTACAATGAGCAGTTCTTC. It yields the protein CASSLIPRTSYNEQFF.

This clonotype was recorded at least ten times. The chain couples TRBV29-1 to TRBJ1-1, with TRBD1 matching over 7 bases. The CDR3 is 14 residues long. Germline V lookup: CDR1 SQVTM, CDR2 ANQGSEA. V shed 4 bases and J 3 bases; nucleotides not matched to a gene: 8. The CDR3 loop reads CSVGLQGVYTEAFF. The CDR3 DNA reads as TGCAGCGTTGGTCTCCAGGGGGTGTACACTGAAGCTTTCTTT.